These 2 T cell receptor beta chains were sequenced from one sample in a study of CD8+ T cells in alopecia areata. In each case, RNA was isolated and then reverse transcribed into cDNA as the sequencing template. Assay used: immunoSEQ multiplex PCR; TCRdb lists only in-frame clones, some missing. The data show 160,000 or so clones, with about 71% seen just once and 0.91% held by the top ten. Treatment specified: oral pan-JAK inhibitor, 5-10 mg twice daily. The starting material was CD4+ T cells sorted from blood, obtained at week 4, from a patient treated with tofacitinib. The source of these receptors is a human donor with alopecia areata.

The V call is TRBV30, the J call TRBJ1-2, with 10 nucleotides matching TRBD1. The trim removed 4 bases at V and 4 bases at J, leaving 9 bases unmatched. Germline assignment: CDR1 GTSNPN and CDR2 SVGIG (reference sequence). The CDR3 runs to 15 residues. CDR3 region: CAWTLGTGDLYGYTF. DNA of the CDR3: TGTGCCTGGACCCTAGGGACAGGGGATCTCTATGGCTACACCTTC.

V is TRBV29-1 and J is TRBJ2-1, with 15 bases identical to TRBD2. Germline V lookup: CDR1 SQVTM, CDR2 ANQGSEA. The CDR3 loop spans 16 amino acids. J was trimmed by 0 bases and V by 7 bases; bases with no gene match: 4. The CDR3 DNA reads as TGCAGCGCCATGGGACTAGCGGGGGGCTCCTACAATGAGCAGTTCTTC. Its translation: CSAMGLAGGSYNEQFF.